This record concerns one T cell receptor (beta chain) sequence. The sample is drawn from a study of identical twins. MiXCR, applied by TCRdb to the 5' RACE reads, yields one record per CDR3 protein. The sample has 1.5 million to 2 million distinct CDR3 sequences, roughly a third seen once. The source of this sequence is a newborn girl in good health. The sample was cord blood.

CDR3 region: CASSHLRTDTQYF. Here the CDR3 DNA reads TGCGCCAGCAGTCACCTTCGCACAGATACGCAGTATTTT. V is TRBV23-1 and J is TRBJ2-3; D gene unclear. TRBV23-1 is annotated as an ORF whose role is uncertain. This CDR3 has 13 residues. Trimming took off 3 bases at V and 1 base at J, with 5 bases between the two ends.